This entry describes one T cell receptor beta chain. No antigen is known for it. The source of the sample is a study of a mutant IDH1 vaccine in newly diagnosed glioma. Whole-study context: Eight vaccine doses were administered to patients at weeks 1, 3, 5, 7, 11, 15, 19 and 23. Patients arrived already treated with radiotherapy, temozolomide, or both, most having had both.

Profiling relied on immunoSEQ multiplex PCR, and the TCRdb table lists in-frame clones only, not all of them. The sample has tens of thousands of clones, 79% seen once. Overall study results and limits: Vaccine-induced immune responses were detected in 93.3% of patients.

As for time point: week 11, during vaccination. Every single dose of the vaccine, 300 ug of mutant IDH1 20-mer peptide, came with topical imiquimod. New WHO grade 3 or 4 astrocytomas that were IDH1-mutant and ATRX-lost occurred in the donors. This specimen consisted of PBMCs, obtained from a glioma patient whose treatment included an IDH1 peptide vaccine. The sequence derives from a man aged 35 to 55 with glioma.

The CDR3 nucleotides are TGTGCCAGCAGTTACATGCGTTCCTCCTACGAGCAGTACTTC. Translating it yields CASSYMRSSYEQYF. The genes are TRBV6-5 and TRBJ2-7; D ambiguous. In germline, CDR1 is MNHEY, CDR2 SVGAGI. The CDR3 sequence is 14 residues long. The V end lost 2 bases, the J end lost 0 bases, and 8 bases lay between the germline ends.